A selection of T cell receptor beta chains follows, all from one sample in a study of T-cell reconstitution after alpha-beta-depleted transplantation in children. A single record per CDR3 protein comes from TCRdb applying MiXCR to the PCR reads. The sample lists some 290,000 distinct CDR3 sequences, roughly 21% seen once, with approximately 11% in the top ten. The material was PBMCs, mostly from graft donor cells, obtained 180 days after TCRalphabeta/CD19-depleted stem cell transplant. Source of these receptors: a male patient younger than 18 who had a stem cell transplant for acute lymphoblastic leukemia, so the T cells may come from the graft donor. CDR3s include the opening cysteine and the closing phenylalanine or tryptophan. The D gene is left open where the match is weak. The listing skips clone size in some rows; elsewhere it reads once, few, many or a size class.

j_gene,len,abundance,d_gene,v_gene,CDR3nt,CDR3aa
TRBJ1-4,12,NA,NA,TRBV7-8,TGTGCCAGCAGCTTCTATCATGAAAAACTGTTTTTT,CASSFYHEKLFF
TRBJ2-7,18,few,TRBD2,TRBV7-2,TGTGCCAGCAGCTCAAGGGGGTACGGACTAGCGGGTGCCTACGAGCAGTACTTC,CASSSRGYGLAGAYEQYF
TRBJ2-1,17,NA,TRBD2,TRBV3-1,TGTGCCAGCAGCCAAGTCGGGACTAGCGGGGGATGGGATGAGCAGTTCTTC,CASSQVGTSGGWDEQFF
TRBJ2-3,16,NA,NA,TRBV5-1,TGCGCCAGCAGCTTGGCCTCGGGGGCCCCCACAGATACGCAGTATTTT,CASSLASGAPTDTQYF
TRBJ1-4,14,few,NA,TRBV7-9,TGTGCCAGCAGCTTAGCGAGTCTTAATGAAAAACTGTTTTTT,CASSLASLNEKLFF
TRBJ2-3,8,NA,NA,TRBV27,TGTGCCAGCAGTTCGCAGTATTTT,CASSSQYF
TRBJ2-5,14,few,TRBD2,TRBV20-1,TGCAGTCCCGACCAGCGGGAGCAGGGGGAGACCCAGTACTTC,CSPDQREQGETQYF
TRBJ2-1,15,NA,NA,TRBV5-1,TGCGCCAGCAGCTCCGCATTAAGCTCCTACAATGAGCAGTTCTTC,CASSSALSSYNEQFF
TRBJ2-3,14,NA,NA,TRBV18,TGTGCCAGCTCACTACAGCCGGGCACAGATACGCAGTATTTT,CASSLQPGTDTQYF
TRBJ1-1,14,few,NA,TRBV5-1,TGCGCCAGCAGCTTGACAGTTGCGAACACTGAAGCTTTCTTT,CASSLTVANTEAFF
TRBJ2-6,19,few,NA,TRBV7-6,TGTGCCAGCAGCTTAGTCCTCAGGTCCGACAACTCTGGGGCCAACGTCCTGACTTTC,CASSLVLRSDNSGANVLTF
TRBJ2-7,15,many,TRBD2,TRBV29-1,TGCAGCGTCTGGACTAGCGGGAGTAAGGTGGGCGAGCAGTACTTC,CSVWTSGSKVGEQYF
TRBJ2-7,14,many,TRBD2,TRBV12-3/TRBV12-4,TGTGCCAGCAGCCGTATAGCGGGAGGGTACGAGCAGTACTTC,CASSRIAGGYEQYF
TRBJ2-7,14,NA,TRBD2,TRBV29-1,TGCAGCGTTGAGACTAGCGGGAGGGCCTACGAGCAGTACTTC,CSVETSGRAYEQYF
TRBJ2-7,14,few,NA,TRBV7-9,TGTGCCAGCAGCTCCTCCTGGGGCAGCTACGAGCAGTACTTC,CASSSSWGSYEQYF
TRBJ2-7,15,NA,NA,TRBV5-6,TGTGCCAGCAGCTTGGGGGCCAGGGTGCAGGGGGAGCAGTACTTC,CASSLGARVQGEQYF
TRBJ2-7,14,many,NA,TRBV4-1,TGCGCCAGCAGCCCCGCTAGCGTTTCCTACGAGCAGTACTTC,CASSPASVSYEQYF
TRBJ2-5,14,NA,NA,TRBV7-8,TGTGCCAGCAGCTTAAGGCAGTATCAAGAGACCCAGTACTTC,CASSLRQYQETQYF
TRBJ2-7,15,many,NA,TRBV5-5,TGTGCCAGCAGCTTGGGCCCCGGGGGCTCCTACGAGCAGTACTTC,CASSLGPGGSYEQYF
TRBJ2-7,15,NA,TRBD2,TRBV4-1,TGCGCCAGCAGCCAAGATGCACTAGCGGGGTACGAGCAGTACTTC,CASSQDALAGYEQYF
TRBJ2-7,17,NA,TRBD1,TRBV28,TGTGCCAGCAGTTCCCCCCGCGACAGGGGGTATTCCTACGAGCAGTACTTC,CASSSPRDRGYSYEQYF
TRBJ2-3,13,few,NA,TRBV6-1,TGTGCCAGCACCAGGACCCGGGCAGATACGCAGTATTTT,CASTRTRADTQYF
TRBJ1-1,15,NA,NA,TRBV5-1,TGCGCCAGCAGCTTAAGGGACCAAGGGGCCACTGAAGCTTTCTTT,CASSLRDQGATEAFF